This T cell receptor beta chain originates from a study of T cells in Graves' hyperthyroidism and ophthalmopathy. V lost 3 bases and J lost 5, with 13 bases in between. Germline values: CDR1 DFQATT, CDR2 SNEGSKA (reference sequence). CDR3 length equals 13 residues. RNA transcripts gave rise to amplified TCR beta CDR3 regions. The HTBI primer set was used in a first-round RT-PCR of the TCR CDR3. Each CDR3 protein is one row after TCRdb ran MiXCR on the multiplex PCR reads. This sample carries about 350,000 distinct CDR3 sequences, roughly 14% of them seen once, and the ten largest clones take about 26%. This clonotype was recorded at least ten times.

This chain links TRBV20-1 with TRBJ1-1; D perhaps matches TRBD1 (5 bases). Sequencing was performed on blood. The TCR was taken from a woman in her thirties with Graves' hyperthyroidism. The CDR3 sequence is CSASPGRITEAFF. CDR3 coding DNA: TGCAGTGCTAGCCCGGGACGGATTACTGAAGCTTTCTTT.